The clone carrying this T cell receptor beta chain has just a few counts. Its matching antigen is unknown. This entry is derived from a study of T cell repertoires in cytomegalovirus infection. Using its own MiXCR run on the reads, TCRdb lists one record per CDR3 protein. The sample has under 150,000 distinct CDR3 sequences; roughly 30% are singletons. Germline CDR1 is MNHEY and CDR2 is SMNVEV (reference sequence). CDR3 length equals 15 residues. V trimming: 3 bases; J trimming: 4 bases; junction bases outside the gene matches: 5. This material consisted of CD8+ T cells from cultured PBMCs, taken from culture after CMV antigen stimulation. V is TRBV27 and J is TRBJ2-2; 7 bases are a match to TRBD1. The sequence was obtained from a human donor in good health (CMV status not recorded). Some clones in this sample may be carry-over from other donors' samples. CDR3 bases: TGTGCCAGCAGTTTTCAGGGGGTGGTCACCGGGGAGCTGTTTTTT. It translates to CASSFQGVVTGELFF.